This T cell receptor (beta chain) was captured in a study of T-cell memory formation after mild COVID-19. Germline V gene lookup returns CDR1 MNHEY and CDR2 SVGAGI. The V and J ends lost 4 bases and 0 bases respectively, with 9 bases between them. This CDR3 has 14 residues. TCRdb processed the 5' RACE reads anew with MiXCR; each CDR3 protein has one entry. The sample includes about 240,000 distinct CDR3 sequences, 8% to 9.5% of them seen just once. This clonotype was picked up a small number of times. The antigen remains unidentified. Study observations and caveats: Contracting CD8+ clones were enriched in EMRA, CD4+ mainly in CM and EM.

This TCR came from a man younger than 30 who had mild COVID-19 (a few samples of this study predate the infection). Cell type and time point are not known. This chain uses TRBV6-5 with TRBJ1-1; possibly TRBD1 for D (5 bases). The sample was PBMCs or a T cell subset sorted from them (not recorded which). This CDR3 is CASSLSDMNTEAFF. The CDR3 region has the DNA TGTGCCAGCAGTTTATCGGACATGAACACTGAAGCTTTCTTT.